This T cell receptor (beta chain) emerged from a study of OX40 agonist ivuxolimab in advanced cancers. Germline V gives CDR1 LNHDA, CDR2 SQIVND (reference sequence). The CDR3 totals 14 residues, both ends included. The protocol was immunoSEQ multiplex PCR, while the TCRdb copy is restricted to in-frame clones and leaves out a portion. The sample shows some 77,000 clones, 70% to 90% of them seen only once. For this clone: The antigen is unknown. The DNA is left out, because the CDR3 cannot be placed on it with certainty; the CDR3 is given as TCRdb lists it.

Study-wide results and caveats: The average count of expanded clones was higher among CD8+ T cells than among CD4+.

The chain links TRBV19 to TRBJ2-2; no check of the table's D call, TRBD2, against the DNA was made. Sample: CD4+ or CD8+ T cells sorted from blood, taken in a trial of the OX40 agonist ivuxolimab. This TCR came from an adult with an advanced solid tumor such as melanoma, head and neck, liver or kidney cancer. The CDR3 reads CASTPFFGAGELFF.